These T cell receptor beta chains were read from a single sample in a study of T cells in localized non-small cell lung cancer. Here immunoSEQ multiplex PCR was the method, and the copy in TCRdb shows in-frame clones only, minus some. The table shows about 15,000 clones, with 80% to 90% occurring only once. The sequencing used peripheral blood mononuclear cells, collected before any cancer treatment. All receptors come from a male donor at least 60 years old with stage II lung adenocarcinoma. CDR3s include the opening cysteine and the closing phenylalanine or tryptophan. Fields, in order: clone size, V gene, D gene, J gene, CDR3 DNA, CDR3 protein. The D gene is left open where the match is weak. Rows give clone size only sometimes, using once, few, many, or a class for an expanded clone.

.	TRBV18	.	TRBJ2-5	TGTGCCAGCTCACCACAGGGGCTCCCAGAGACCCAGTACTTC	CASSPQGLPETQYF
.	TRBV9	.	TRBJ2-7	TGTGCCAGCAGCCTAGCGCCCATAGGAGAGCAGTACTTC	CASSLAPIGEQYF
.	TRBV29-1	.	TRBJ1-1	TGCAGCGTTGCTCAGGGTTGGGGAACTGAAGCTTTCTTT	CSVAQGWGTEAFF
.	TRBV4-3	.	TRBJ1-1	TGCGCCAGCAGCCAAGAAATTCGGGCAGAGGGCGAAGCTTTCTTT	CASSQEIRAEGEAFF
.	TRBV5-1	.	TRBJ1-4	TGCGCCAGCAGCGGGGGATCGACAGGCCCGAATGAAAAACTGTTTTTT	CASSGGSTGPNEKLFF
.	TRBV2	.	TRBJ1-4	TGTGCCAGCAGTGAAAATAACGAAGAAAAACTGTTTTTT	CASSENNEEKLFF
.	TRBV28	.	TRBJ2-1	TGTGCCAGCAGTTTTGCGAACTTGAATGAGCAGTTCTTC	CASSFANLNEQFF
.	TRBV28	.	TRBJ1-1	TGTGCCAGCAGTTTGGGGACTGAAGCTTTCTTT	CASSLGTEAFF
.	TRBV6-6	.	TRBJ1-2	TGTGCCAGCAGTTACTCGGCAGACTATGGCTACACCTTC	CASSYSADYGYTF
.	TRBV7-8	.	TRBJ2-2	TGTGCCAGCAGCTTCATCCGGGAGACCGGGGAGCTGTTTTTT	CASSFIRETGELFF
.	TRBV19	.	TRBJ2-3	TGTGCCAGTAGTGTTGGACAGTCACGCACAGATACGCAGTATTTT	CASSVGQSRTDTQYF
.	TRBV6-1	.	TRBJ2-5	TGTGCCAGCAGTGTTAGGGGAAGGCAAGAGACCCAGTACTTC	CASSVRGRQETQYF
.	TRBV5-5	TRBD1	TRBJ1-2	TGTGCCAGCAGTCTTATGGACAGGGCCAACTATGGCTACACCTTC	CASSLMDRANYGYTF
.	TRBV2	.	TRBJ1-5	TGTGCCAGCAGTATGGGCGATAGCAATCAGCCCCAGCATTTT	CASSMGDSNQPQHF
.	TRBV28	.	TRBJ1-5	TGTGCCAGCAGTTTAGAGCAGGGTCGACAGCCCCAGCATTTT	CASSLEQGRQPQHF
.	TRBV4-1	.	TRBJ1-3	TGCGCCAGCAGCCAAGTGCAGTCTGGAAACACCATATATTTT	CASSQVQSGNTIYF
.	TRBV30	.	TRBJ1-2	TGTGCCTGGAGTGGGGGGCAGGGCACCCTCCTTTGGGGCTACACCTTC	CAWSGGQGTLLWGYTF
once	TRBV27	.	TRBJ1-5	TGTGCCAGCAGTTTCGGGCCCGCCCCTCAGCCCCAGCATTTT	CASSFGPAPQPQHF
.	TRBV5-6	.	TRBJ2-7	TGTGCCAGCAGCTTGAGGATGGGGATACAGTACTTC	CASSLRMGIQYF
.	TRBV7-8	.	TRBJ1-4	TGTGCCAGCAGCCCCGGGGTAGAGGCGAGAGGTGAAAAACTGTTTTTT	CASSPGVEARGEKLFF
.	TRBV5-1	TRBD2	TRBJ2-3	TGCGCCAGCAGCTTGTCCACGGGAGGAGATACGCAGTATTTT	CASSLSTGGDTQYF
.	TRBV14	.	TRBJ1-1	TGTGCCAGCAGCCAAGCGGGGCCAGAAGCTTTCTTT	CASSQAGPEAFF
.	TRBV11-2	.	TRBJ1-2	TGTGCCAGCAGCTTAGATAGTCCCACAGACTATGGCTACACCTTC	CASSLDSPTDYGYTF
.	TRBV7-9	.	TRBJ1-1	TGTGCCAGCAGCCAGGACATTGGAATTAAAGCTTTCTTT	CASSQDIGIKAFF
.	TRBV30	.	TRBJ2-7	TGTGCCTGGAGTGGAGGTATTCGCTACGAGCAGTACTTC	CAWSGGIRYEQYF
.	TRBV5-6	.	TRBJ2-7	TGTGCCAGCAGCTTGGTCACCGGGACCCCCTACGAGCAGTACTTC	CASSLVTGTPYEQYF
few	TRBV30	TRBD1	TRBJ1-2	TGTGCCTGGATGACCCAGGGGGCGCAAGGCTACACCTTC	CAWMTQGAQGYTF
.	TRBV6-1	.	TRBJ2-3	TGTGCCAGCAGTGAAACAATGGCGACAGGCACAGATACGCAGTATTTT	CASSETMATGTDTQYF
.	TRBV5-6	.	TRBJ2-5	TGTGCCAGCAGCGTTGGGTCCACCTGGACGGCCTCTCAAGAGACCCAGTACTTC	CASSVGSTWTASQETQYF
.	TRBV7-7	.	TRBJ2-5	TGTGCCAGCAGCAGAAGTGGGGCCCCAGAGACCCAGTACTTC	CASSRSGAPETQYF
.	TRBV28	TRBD1	TRBJ2-3	TGTGCCAGCAGTGCTTTGGGACAGAGCACAGATACGCAGTATTTT	CASSALGQSTDTQYF
.	TRBV28	TRBD1	TRBJ1-4	TGTGCCAGCAGTTTGGGGACAGCAGTTATTGCAACTAATGAAAAACTGTTTTTT	CASSLGTAVIATNEKLFF
.	TRBV6-1	.	TRBJ2-4	TGTGCCAGCAGGCCGGGACACAACATTGGAGACATTCAGTACTTC	CASRPGHNIGDIQYF
.	TRBV5-1	.	TRBJ1-1	TGCGCCAGCAGCCCCTCCGACGGGGGCACTGAAGCTTTCTTT	CASSPSDGGTEAFF
.	TRBV28	TRBD2	TRBJ2-1	TGTGCCAGCAGTTTTATGGGAGGGAAGTGGGACAATGAGCAGTTCTTC	CASSFMGGKWDNEQFF
.	TRBV19	.	TRBJ1-2	TGTGCCAGTAGTACTTACAACGACCCGCTCTTAGGCTACACCTTC	CASSTYNDPLLGYTF
.	TRBV9	.	TRBJ2-2	TGTGCCAGCAGCAGGGACCCGAACACCGGGGAGCTGTTTTTT	CASSRDPNTGELFF
.	TRBV28	.	TRBJ2-1	TGTGCCAGCAGTTCCCGGGACTTTCCCTCGCAATACAATGAGCAGTTCTTC	CASSSRDFPSQYNEQFF
.	TRBV5-1	.	TRBJ2-1	TGCGCCAGCCAAACAGGACAGGGACTAGGGAATGAGCAGTTCTTC	CASQTGQGLGNEQFF